What follows are 27 T cell receptor beta chains derived from one specimen sequenced in a study of blood T cell repertoires in COVID-19. TCRdb's table, derived via immunoSEQ multiplex PCR, lists solely in-frame clones and lacks some. The repertoire holds fewer than 300,000 clones, with approximately 91% as singletons. Sample: peripheral blood. These receptors originate from a man younger than 35 with active or convalescent COVID-19.

The chain combines TRBV4-1 with TRBJ1-3, with TRBD1 matching over 7 bases. V shed 3 bases, J shed 0 bases, and the junction held 8 bases outside the gene matches. CDR1 is MGHRA, CDR2 YSYEKL, per germline. CDR3 length: 17 amino acids. The CDR3 DNA reads TGCGCCAGCAGCCATCCTAGGGACAGAGACTCTGGAAACACCATATATTTT. Amino acid sequence: CASSHPRDRDSGNTIYF.

The genes are TRBV4-1 and TRBJ1-2, with 10 bases identical to TRBD1. Trimming at V came to 0 bases and at J to 8 bases, leaving 9 bases not matched to a gene. The CDR3 runs to 16 residues. Germline CDR1 reads MGHRA; CDR2 reads YSYEKL. CDR3 bases: TGCGCCAGCAGCCAAGACGGGGACAGGGGCTCTGAAGGCTACACCTTC. As protein: CASSQDGDRGSEGYTF.

Of note for this clone: The germline gene is not matched at one end of the junction; a read error may be the cause. This CDR3 is also generated by other DNA sequences in the sample. The genes are TRBV7-6 and TRBJ2-7; 10 bases match TRBD2. Germline CDR1 SGHVS, CDR2 FNYEAQ. This CDR3 has 15 residues. The CDR3 sequence: CASSLGLAGEYEQYF. The CDR3 DNA sequence: TGTGCCAGCAGCTTAGGCCTAGCGGGGGAGTACGAGCAGTATTTC.

The V and J genes are TRBV9 and TRBJ2-2; TRBD1 might be the D (6 bases). Germline V gene sequence: CDR1 SGDLS, CDR2 YYNGEE. This CDR3 is built from 18 residues. V lost 0 bases and J 3 bases, leaving 18 bases between the germline ends. CDR3 residues: CASSVDVDPRGHTGELFF. In DNA form, the CDR3 reads TGTGCCAGCAGCGTAGACGTAGACCCCAGGGGACACACCGGGGAGCTGTTTTTT. Drawing the rest from reference TRBV9 and TRBJ2-2, the complete variable domain is DSGVTQTPKHLITATGQRVTLRCSPRSGDLSVYWYQQSLDQGLQFLIQYYNGEERAKGNILERFSAQQFPDLHSELNLSSLELGDSALYFCASSVDVDPRGHTGELFFGEGSRLTVL.

CDR3 residues: CAISEIGPPLNTEAFF. The CDR3 nucleotides are TGTGCCATCAGTGAGATCGGTCCTCCCTTGAACACTGAAGCTTTCTTT. V is TRBV10-3 and J is TRBJ1-1; D not resolved. The germline V and J ends were trimmed by 2 bases and 0 bases, with 13 bases remaining between them. Germline-derived CDR1 and CDR2 are ENHRY and SYGVKD. CDR3 length equals 16 residues.

The genes are TRBV5-3 and TRBJ2-3, with TRBD2 as a possible D gene (6 bases). TRBV5-3 is filed as an ORF, its function uncertain. The CDR3 covers 16 residues. Trimming took off 4 bases at V and 2 bases at J, with 17 bases between the two ends. CDR3 bases: TGTGCCAGAAGCAGTCCGGGCGGGATCCACACAGATACGCAGTATTTT. It yields the protein CARSSPGGIHTDTQYF.

This clone was seen once. The V call is TRBV11-3, the J call TRBJ2-1; 11 positions agree with TRBD1. Germline trimming cut 1 base from V and 5 bases from J; bases unmatched to any gene: 4. This CDR3 has 16 amino acids. In germline, CDR1 is SGHNT, CDR2 YENEEA. The CDR3 sequence: CASSLAGQGGHNEQFF. CDR3 nucleotide sequence: TGTGCCAGCAGCTTAGCGGGACAGGGGGGGCACAATGAGCAGTTCTTC.

The genes are TRBV10-3 and TRBJ2-2, with 14 bases matching TRBD2. CDR1 ENHRY and CDR2 SYGVKD come from the germline V gene. Losses at the gene ends were 7 bases for V and 8 bases for J; bases not matched to a gene: 9. The CDR3 is 16 amino acids. CDR3 loop: CAIKPGTSGGEGELFF. The CDR3, as DNA: TGTGCCATCAAGCCCGGGACTAGCGGGGGAGAGGGGGAGCTGTTTTTT.

The CDR3 loop is CATDRSMRKSETDTQYF. CDR3 coding DNA: TGTGCCACCGACAGATCCATGCGGAAGTCGGAGACAGATACGCAGTATTTT. The chain couples TRBV10-3 to TRBJ2-3; tentatively, D is TRBD1 (5 bases). V was clipped by 10 bases and J by 3 bases, with 26 bases between them. The CDR3 is made up of 17 amino acids. Looked up from germline, CDR1 is ENHRY and CDR2 is SYGVKD.

The chain uses TRBV28 and TRBJ2-3; 11 nucleotides agree with TRBD2. The CDR3 length is 16 residues. The trim removed 1 base at V and 5 bases at J, leaving 5 bases unmatched. CDR1 and CDR2 from the germline V gene are MDHEN and SYDVKM. In DNA, the CDR3 is TGTGCCAGCAGTTTATCACTAGCGGGGGAGAGAGATACGCAGTATTTT. Translated, it gives CASSLSLAGERDTQYF.

The CDR3: CASSVGQGVGQPQHF. The DNA of the CDR3 is TGTGCCAGCAGCGTAGGACAGGGGGTGGGTCAGCCCCAGCATTTT. The chain employs TRBV9 and TRBJ1-5, with TRBD1 identical over 9 bases. This CDR3 is 15 amino acids long. Germline-derived CDR1 and CDR2 are SGDLS and YYNGEE. Trimming removed 0 bases from V and 6 bases from J; junction bases left unmatched: 4.

This clone was seen only once. The J gene is TRBJ1-6, the V gene TRBV2; 7 nucleotides match TRBD1. Losses at the gene ends were 0 bases for V and 2 bases for J; bases not matched to a gene: 13. The CDR3 totals 20 residues. Per germline, CDR1 SNHLY and CDR2 FYNNEI. The CDR3 DNA reads as TGTGCCAGCAGTGAAGCTAGGTCGGCAGGGGGAAGGACCTATAATTCACCCCTCCACTTT. Translated, it gives CASSEARSAGGRTYNSPLHF.

The J gene is TRBJ1-2, the V gene TRBV6-1; 7 nucleotides match TRBD1. This CDR3 spans 19 amino acids. Germline values: CDR1 MNHNS, CDR2 SASEGT. With 0 bases clipped from V and 2 bases from J, the junction kept 15 bases outside the gene matches. CDR3 sequence: CASSEALVKYRGGNYGYTF. CDR3 DNA: TGTGCCAGCAGTGAAGCTTTGGTAAAATACAGGGGTGGCAACTATGGCTACACCTTC.

V is TRBV6-2 or TRBV6-3 and J is TRBJ1-3; the D gene is possibly TRBD1 (6 bases). CDR3 length equals 14 residues. Germline CDR1 and CDR2: MNHEY and SVGEGT. Trimming stripped 0 bases from V and 5 bases from J, with 8 bases between. This CDR3 reads CASSYSQGRNTIYF. Here the CDR3 DNA reads TGTGCCAGCAGTTACTCACAGGGAAGAAACACCATATATTTT.

This chain joins TRBV3-1 (or the pseudogene TRBV3-2) and TRBJ1-1; 9 bases match TRBD1. Germline values: CDR1 LGHDT, CDR2 YNNKEL (reference sequence). The CDR3 contains 13 residues. J lost 11 bases, V lost 4 bases, and 8 bases had no gene match. CDR3 sequence: CASSLDGQGLAFF. The CDR3 DNA follows: TGTGCCAGCAGCCTCGATGGACAGGGGTTGGCTTTCTTT.

The chain carries TRBV5-1 and TRBJ2-5; 8 bases are shared with TRBD2. V was clipped by 0 bases and J by 0 bases; unmatched bases: 4. The germline V gene has CDR1 SGHRS and CDR2 YFSETQ. This CDR3 is built from 16 residues. The CDR3 nucleotides are TGCGCCAGCAGCTTGGGTAGCGGGGAATACCAAGAGACCCAGTACTTC. Translation: CASSLGSGEYQETQYF.

V and J are TRBV9 and TRBJ2-3; tentative D call: TRBD2 (6 bases). Germline CDR1 is SGDLS and CDR2 is YYNGEE. This CDR3 is 15 amino acids long. V was trimmed by 0 bases and J by 6 bases, leaving 14 bases between them. For the CDR3, the DNA is TGTGCCAGCAGCGTAGCAACGGGGGACTCGGATACGCAGTATTTT. Its translation is CASSVATGDSDTQYF.

The J gene is TRBJ2-7, the V gene TRBV7-9; 7 bases line up with TRBD1. Germline CDR1 SEHNR, CDR2 FQNEAQ (reference sequence). The CDR3 extends over 14 amino acids. V trimming: 3 bases; J trimming: 2 bases; junction bases outside the gene matches: 4. The CDR3 protein is CASSFPGQTYEQYF. The CDR3 bases are TGTGCCAGCAGCTTCCCGGGACAGACCTACGAGCAGTACTTC.

This clone was found a few times. The chain carries TRBV6-5 and TRBJ2-3, with unresolved D. V was clipped by 1 base and J by 2 bases, with 4 bases between them. The CDR3 runs 13 residues. Germline CDR1 and CDR2: MNHEY and SVGAGI. CDR3 DNA: TGTGCCAGCAGTTACTATATCACAGATACGCAGTATTTT. Its protein product is CASSYYITDTQYF.

This chain links TRBV10-2 with TRBJ1-2; 9 bases match TRBD1. The CDR3 consists of 13 residues. V was pared by 7 bases and J by 4 bases, with 4 bases of the junction left unmatched. The germline gives CDR1 WSHSY, CDR2 SAAADI. This CDR3 is CASNPTGGYGYTF. In nucleotides, the CDR3 is TGCGCCAGCAACCCGACAGGGGGCTATGGCTACACCTTC.

Worth noting for this clone: A read error may produce the germline difference seen at one junction end. The chain's CDR3 is CASRYSGTGVYEQYF. The CDR3 DNA reads as TGTGCCAGCAGATACTCCGGGACAGGGGTCTACGAGCAGTACTTC. The rearrangement joins TRBV6-2 or TRBV6-3 to TRBJ2-7; 10 bases line up with TRBD1. CDR1 and CDR2 from the germline V gene are MNHEY and SVGEGT. CDR3 length equals 15 residues.

V is TRBV27 and J is TRBJ1-2, with 7 bases fitting TRBD1. V was pared by 4 bases and J by 5 bases, with 4 bases of the junction left unmatched. Germline CDR1 MNHEY, CDR2 SMNVEV (reference sequence). The CDR3 is made up of 13 amino acids. In DNA form, the CDR3 reads TGTGCCAGCAGTTCAGGGGGACGGTATGGCTACACCTTC. Protein: CASSSGGRYGYTF.

The genes are TRBV7-3 and TRBJ2-7; 8 bases are a match to TRBD1. This CDR3 is 17 amino acids long. Germline CDR1 SGHTA, CDR2 FQGTGA. After removal of 8 bases from V and 8 bases from J, the junction contained 23 bases not matched to a gene. CDR3 in DNA: TGTGCCAGCCGTCCCTCTTCGCGGGGACAGGATCCTACGCAGCAGTACTTC. Its translation: CASRPSSRGQDPTQQYF.

The chain has TRBV6-1 and TRBJ1-1; D possibly corresponds to TRBD1 (5 bases). The germline gives CDR1 MNHNS, CDR2 SASEGT. V was clipped by 1 base and J by 4 bases, with 22 bases between them. This CDR3 region has 18 residues. CDR3 in DNA: TGTGCCAGCAGTGAAGGATCGGGGGTTGGTTGGTATATCACTGAAGCTTTCTTT. This gives the protein CASSEGSGVGWYITEAFF.

The CDR3 DNA reads TGCGCCAGCAGCCCCCGGGACAGGGTTGGAGGCACTGAAGCTTTCTTT. Translating it yields CASSPRDRVGGTEAFF. The chain couples TRBV5-1 to TRBJ1-1; TRBD1 matches at 9 bases. CDR3 length equals 16 residues. With V trimmed by 4 bases and J by 4 bases, 11 bases remained unmatched. The germline V gene encodes CDR1 SGHRS and CDR2 YFSETQ.

The chain uses TRBV11-2 and TRBJ2-5, with 9 bases identical to TRBD1. With V trimmed by 5 bases and J by 2 bases, 9 bases remained unmatched. Germline V gene data show CDR1 as SGHAT and CDR2 as FQNNGV. The CDR3 is 16 residues long. Written as DNA, the CDR3 is TGTGCCAGCAGCCGCCATGGACAGGGGCCACAAGAGACCCAGTACTTC. Amino acids: CASSRHGQGPQETQYF.

The V gene is TRBV12-3 or TRBV12-4, the J gene TRBJ2-2; unclear D gene. Between the trimmed V and J ends, which lost 6 bases and 7 bases, there was a span of 12 bases. This CDR3 region has 13 residues. CDR3: CASSRRKIGELFF. CDR3 coding DNA: TGTGCCAGCAGCCGGCGGAAAATCGGGGAGCTGTTTTTT.